This passage covers 13 T cell receptor beta chains from one sample sequenced in a study of blood T cell repertoires in COVID-19. Only in-frame clones appear in the TCRdb table, and some are missing; sequencing was by immunoSEQ multiplex PCR. The data show fewer than 85,000 clones, roughly 87% seen once. Sequenced material: peripheral blood. The receptors shown here come from a woman aged 45-60 years in a cohort sampled during active COVID-19.

Only one count was recorded for this clone. The chain couples TRBV5-1 to TRBJ2-2, with 8 nucleotides matching TRBD1. Germline-derived CDR1 and CDR2 are SGHRS and YFSETQ. After removal of 4 bases from V and 7 bases from J, the junction contained 9 bases not matched to a gene. The CDR3 covers 15 residues. CDR3 DNA: TGCGCCAGCAGCCTGGGACAGGTGCAGAGCGGGGAGCTGTTTTTT. Protein: CASSLGQVQSGELFF.

This sequence joins TRBV11-2 and TRBJ1-3; no clear D. This CDR3 region has 17 residues. Trimming took off 5 bases at V and 1 base at J, with 18 bases between the two ends. Per the germline V gene, CDR1 is SGHAT and CDR2 is FQNNGV. CDR3 protein: CASSRLETEASGNTIYF. DNA of the CDR3: TGTGCCAGCAGCCGGTTGGAAACGGAAGCGTCTGGAAACACCATATATTTT.

V usage is TRBV19 and J usage is TRBJ2-2; 8 bases match TRBD2. Trimming at V came to 3 bases and at J to 6 bases, leaving 6 bases not matched to a gene. Germline CDR1 and CDR2: LNHDA and SQIVND (reference sequence). The CDR3 is made up of 15 amino acids. CDR3 nucleotides: TGTGCCAGTAGTATCGGGGCGGGAGGCTCCGGGGAGCTGTTTTTT. This translates into CASSIGAGGSGELFF.

This chain uses TRBV11-2 with TRBJ2-1, with D maybe TRBD2 (6 bases). This CDR3 region has 17 residues. Germline assignment: CDR1 SGHAT and CDR2 FQNNGV. The V gene lost 2 bases and the J gene lost 2 bases, with 16 bases spanning the gap. The DNA of the CDR3 is TGTGCCAGCAGCTTAAAACCGGGACTCCATCCCTACAATGAGCAGTTCTTC. It codes for CASSLKPGLHPYNEQFF.

This clone came up a few times. CDR3 in amino acids: CAWSVGGKPHEQYF. In nucleotides, the CDR3 is TGTGCCTGGAGTGTAGGCGGGAAACCCCACGAGCAGTACTTC. This chain uses TRBV30 with TRBJ2-7; D might be TRBD2 (6 bases). Germline CDR1 GTSNPN, CDR2 SVGIG (reference sequence). CDR3 length equals 14 residues. The V end lost 0 bases, the J end lost 5 bases, and 14 bases lay between the germline ends.

J is TRBJ1-1 and V is TRBV9, with D possibly being TRBD1 (6 bases). V was trimmed by 4 bases and J by 1 base, leaving 11 bases between them. Looked up from germline, CDR1 is SGDLS and CDR2 is YYNGEE. CDR3 length: 14 amino acids. The CDR3 is CASSSLGQNTEAFF. CDR3 in DNA: TGTGCCAGCAGCTCATTGGGACAGAACACTGAAGCTTTCTTT. Full variable domain (remainder filled in from reference TRBV9 and TRBJ1-1): DSGVTQTPKHLITATGQRVTLRCSPRSGDLSVYWYQQSLDQGLQFLIQYYNGEERAKGNILERFSAQQFPDLHSELNLSSLELGDSALYFCASSSLGQNTEAFFGQGTRLTVV.

J is TRBJ2-1 and V is TRBV2, with a possible D match to TRBD2 (5 bases). Deletions cut 4 bases from V and 7 bases from J, with 11 bases between. Per germline, CDR1 SNHLY and CDR2 FYNNEI. The CDR3 has 13 amino acids. The CDR3, as DNA: TGTGCCAGCAGTGTACTAGAGGGTAATGAGCAGTTCTTC. This gives the protein CASSVLEGNEQFF. The full variable domain, in which reference TRBV2 and TRBJ2-1 provide the parts outside the CDR3, is EPEVTQTPSHQVTQMGQEVILRCVPISNHLYFYWYRQILGQKVEFLVSFYNNEISEKSEIFDDQFSVERPDGSNFTLKIRSTKLEDSAMYFCASSVLEGNEQFFGPGTRLTVL.

This chain connects TRBV18 to TRBJ2-7; 9 nucleotides line up with TRBD1. The CDR3 covers 14 residues. Germline assignment: CDR1 KGHSH and CDR2 LQKENI. With V trimmed by 6 bases and J by 5 bases, 8 bases remained unmatched. The DNA of the CDR3 is TGTGCCAGCTCCCAGAGGACAGGGGCCAACGAGCAGTACTTC. Amino acids: CASSQRTGANEQYF.

The chain is built from TRBV5-5 and TRBJ1-1; TRBD1 is a possible D gene (5 bases). V was cut by 2 bases and J by 4 bases, with 15 bases left in between. The CDR3 is 15 residues long. Germline V gene data show CDR1 as SGHKS and CDR2 as YYEKEE (reference sequence). In DNA, the CDR3 is TGTGCCAGCAGCTTAGCCGGTCGGAGGGGCACTGAAGCTTTCTTT. This codes for CASSLAGRRGTEAFF.

The chain combines TRBV18 with TRBJ2-7; no clear D. The CDR3 loop spans 12 amino acids. Germline CDR1 and CDR2: KGHSH and LQKENI. Trimming cost V 6 bases and J 5 bases, with 11 bases left between them. The CDR3 DNA follows: TGTGCCAGCTCCTCCTCCGTAAACGAGCAGTACTTC. This encodes CASSSSVNEQYF. Using reference TRBV18 and TRBJ2-7 for the parts outside the CDR3, the full variable domain is NAGVMQNPRHLVRRRGQEARLRCSPMKGHSHVYWYRQLPEEGLKFMVYLQKENIIDESGMPKERFSAEFPKEGPSILRIQQVVRGDSAAYFCASSSSVNEQYFGPGTRLTVT.

The chain recombines TRBV18 with TRBJ2-1; 10 nucleotides line up with TRBD2. V was pared by 3 bases and J by 7 bases, with 6 bases of the junction left unmatched. The CDR3 consists of 15 residues. Germline loops: CDR1 KGHSH, CDR2 LQKENI. The CDR3: CASSPLAGGRNEQFF. Here the CDR3 DNA reads TGTGCCAGCTCACCCTTAGCGGGAGGAAGAAATGAGCAGTTCTTC.

The chain is built from TRBV12-3 or TRBV12-4 and TRBJ1-2; D is undetermined. The CDR3 length is 13 residues. V dropped 3 bases and J dropped 8 bases, with 13 bases sitting between them. This CDR3 reads CASSLWIRAGYTF. DNA for the CDR3: TGTGCCAGCAGTTTGTGGATACGAGCGGGCTACACCTTC.

The chain combines TRBV29-1 with TRBJ1-3; weak D call: TRBD1 (5 bases). From germline, CDR1 is SQVTM and CDR2 ANQGSEA. The CDR3 contains 13 residues. Deletions cut 4 bases from V and 7 bases from J, with 14 bases between. In nucleotides, the CDR3 is TGCAGCGTTGTTGGGGGGATTGGGAACACCATATATTTT. Translation: CSVVGGIGNTIYF.